These 5 T cell receptor beta chains were all obtained from the same sample, sequenced in a study of PD-1 blockade in classical Hodgkin lymphoma. Relapse was seen in all patients after autologous stem cell transplantation, and brentuximab vedotin exposure was variable. Profiled with immunoSEQ multiplex PCR; TCRdb holds only in-frame clones, not every one. The sample lists 35,000 to 45,000 clones, approximately 70% seen once, with 2.5% to 3% in the top ten. Here the sequenced sample was peripheral blood mononuclear cells (PBMCs), taken before the second cycle of nivolumab. Receptors originate from a human donor with classical Hodgkin lymphoma.

This sequence joins TRBV30 and TRBJ1-1; D gene unclear. Trimming took 2 bases from V and 0 from J, leaving 10 bases between them. Germline CDR1 reads GTSNPN; CDR2 reads SVGIG (reference sequence). The CDR3 runs 14 residues. Written as DNA, the CDR3 is TGTGCCTGGAGTTTGTGGGGAGTGAACACTGAAGCTTTCTTT. Protein: CAWSLWGVNTEAFF. The full variable domain, its missing parts supplied by reference TRBV30 and TRBJ1-1, is SQTIHQWPATLVQPVGSPLSLECTVEGTSNPNLYWYRQAAGRGLQLLFYSVGIGQISSEVPQNLSASRPQDRQFILSSKKLLLSDSGFYLCAWSLWGVNTEAFFGQGTRLTVV.

This chain uses TRBV7-2 with TRBJ2-1; possible D gene TRBD2, 5 bases. Deletions cut 1 base from V and 7 bases from J, with 8 bases between. Germline V gene data show CDR1 as SGHTA and CDR2 as FQGNSA. The CDR3 is made up of 13 amino acids. The CDR3 DNA reads TGTGCCAGCAGCTTAGTCGGCGGGAATGAGCAGTTCTTC. Translation gives CASSLVGGNEQFF.

The V and J genes are TRBV9 and TRBJ2-2; D unresolved. Trimming removed 0 bases from V and 6 bases from J, with 3 bases in between. Per germline, CDR1 SGDLS and CDR2 YYNGEE. The CDR3 spans 12 residues. The CDR3 loop reads CASSVVSGELFF. The CDR3 nucleotides are TGTGCCAGCAGCGTAGTGTCCGGGGAGCTGTTTTTT.

V is TRBV5-5 and J is TRBJ2-1; D possibly corresponds to TRBD1 (5 bases). Germline V gene sequence: CDR1 SGHKS, CDR2 YYEKEE (reference sequence). The V end lost 0 bases, the J end lost 10 bases, and 11 bases lay between the germline ends. The CDR3 is made up of 13 amino acids. The CDR3 is CASSLGQSDEQFF. The CDR3 DNA reads as TGTGCCAGCAGCTTGGGACAGTCAGACGAGCAGTTCTTC.

This chain uses TRBV29-1 with TRBJ2-3; the D gene could be TRBD1 or TRBD2 (5 bases each). Germline CDR1 and CDR2: SQVTM and ANQGSEA. V lost 6 bases and J lost 9, with 10 bases in between. CDR3 length: 10 amino acids. CDR3 coding DNA: TGCAGCGTATCCGGGACGACGCAGTATTTT. Translating gives CSVSGTTQYF.